A single sample is the source of the 21 T cell receptor beta chains below, sequenced in a study of healthy donors' naive CD4 and CD8 T cells. Starting from about 0.45 ug of total RNA, TCR libraries were made with linear amplification. One entry per CDR3 protein, called by TCRdb with MiXCR from the reads. The data show some 190,000 distinct CDR3 sequences, over 60% seen once. Sequencing was done on a sample of naive CD4+ and CD8+ T cells sorted from blood, pooled from several donors. These TCRs come from a pool of human donors in good health; the sample pools cells from several healthy donors.

The genes are TRBV29-1 and TRBJ2-1, with 13 bases that match TRBD2. Germline lookup yields CDR1 SQVTM and CDR2 ANQGSEA. The length of the CDR3 is 15 residues. J gave up 4 bases and V 1 base, and 1 base lay outside the gene matches. This CDR3 is CSVEGTSGSYNEQFF. The CDR3 DNA follows: TGCAGCGTTGAAGGGACTAGCGGGAGTTACAATGAGCAGTTCTTC.

The V gene is TRBV18, the J gene TRBJ2-1, with no clear D. V lost 0 bases and J lost 7, with 4 bases in between. Germline lookup yields CDR1 KGHSH and CDR2 LQKENI. This CDR3 contains 12 residues. The CDR3 spells CASSPPGNEQFF. As DNA, the CDR3 is TGTGCCAGCTCACCACCTGGGAATGAGCAGTTCTTC.

The chain uses TRBV6-6 and TRBJ1-1, with D perhaps matching TRBD1 (5 bases). The V gene's germline CDR1 is MNHNY and CDR2 SVGAGI (reference sequence). The V end lost 2 bases, the J end lost 11 bases, and 15 bases lay between the germline ends. This CDR3 comprises 13 residues. The chain's CDR3 is CASSYLQGGMAFF. As DNA, the CDR3 is TGTGCCAGCAGTTACCTGCAGGGAGGGATGGCTTTCTTT.

V usage is TRBV7-2 and J usage is TRBJ2-7, with 13 bases aligning to TRBD2. Germline V CDR1 and CDR2: SGHTA, FQGNSA. This CDR3 comprises 19 residues. V shed 5 bases and J 0 bases; nucleotides not matched to a gene: 13. The CDR3 region is CASSRTSGGDATSSYEQYF. CDR3 in DNA: TGTGCCAGCAGCCGGACTAGCGGGGGAGATGCGACGAGCTCCTACGAGCAGTACTTC.

This clonotype has just a few counts. Here the CDR3 DNA reads TGTGCCTGGAGTGTACTAGGGATACCCGAAGCTTTCTTT. It codes for CAWSVLGIPEAFF. The chain uses TRBV30 and TRBJ1-1; D is unresolved. With 0 bases removed from V and 8 bases from J, the gap between germline ends came to 13 bases. Germline assignment: CDR1 GTSNPN and CDR2 SVGIG (reference sequence). This CDR3 has 13 residues.

The CDR3 loop reads CASAQTSTVEKLFF. As DNA, the CDR3 is TGTGCCAGCGCTCAGACGTCGACAGTTGAAAAACTGTTTTTT. The gene calls are TRBV6-6 and TRBJ1-4; a possible D gene is TRBD1 (5 bases). The CDR3 contains 14 residues. Germline CDR1 MNHNY, CDR2 SVGAGI (reference sequence). The germline V and J ends were trimmed by 8 bases and 7 bases, with 17 bases remaining between them.

J is TRBJ2-7 and V is TRBV6-2 or TRBV6-3, with unresolved D. Trimming removed 4 bases at V and 5 bases at J, with 12 bases between. The CDR3 consists of 13 residues. Germline V gene data show CDR1 as MNHEY and CDR2 as SVGEGT. The CDR3 nucleotides are TGTGCCAGCAGTTTCCGGCCAGTGGACGAGCAGTACTTC. It is translated as CASSFRPVDEQYF.

CDR3 DNA sequence: TGTGCCAGCAGTCGTTCTGACAGGGTTCACGAGCAGTACGTC. It codes for CASSRSDRVHEQYV. The chain has TRBV6-5 and TRBJ2-7; 7 nucleotides agree with TRBD1. The germline V gene has CDR1 MNHEY and CDR2 SVGAGI. J lost 5 bases, V lost 5 bases, and 9 bases had no gene match. This CDR3 spans 14 amino acids.

The chain uses TRBV6-1 and TRBJ2-3; perhaps TRBD1 as D (6 bases). Germline V gene sequence: CDR1 MNHNS, CDR2 SASEGT. The V gene lost 6 bases and the J gene lost 7 bases, with 23 bases spanning the gap. The CDR3 length is 16 residues. The CDR3 protein is CASRRTGSGPFNTQYF. The DNA of the CDR3 is TGTGCCAGCAGACGAACAGGGTCGGGGCCTTTCAATACGCAGTATTTT.

This rearrangement joins TRBV29-1 to TRBJ2-1; 14 bases fit TRBD2. J was trimmed by 12 bases and V by 3 bases; bases with no gene match: 10. The germline V gene has CDR1 SQVTM and CDR2 ANQGSEA. The CDR3 has 15 residues. The CDR3 is CSVELTSGRGVVQFF. CDR3 bases: TGCAGCGTTGAGTTGACTAGCGGGAGGGGAGTGGTGCAGTTCTTC.

The V call is TRBV20-1, the J call TRBJ2-5, with 7 positions matching TRBD1. The CDR3 is 14 amino acids. The V segment lost 0 bases and the J segment 3 bases; nucleotides outside the gene matches: 4. In germline, CDR1 is DFQATT, CDR2 SNEGSKA (reference sequence). The CDR3 reads CSARDLTGEETQYF. The CDR3 DNA sequence: TGCAGTGCTAGAGATCTAACAGGGGAAGAGACCCAGTACTTC.

J is TRBJ2-7 and V is TRBV29-1; D gene unclear. The germline V gene has CDR1 SQVTM and CDR2 ANQGSEA. The V gene lost 1 base and the J gene lost 7 bases, with 11 bases spanning the gap. There are 12 residues in the CDR3. CDR3 sequence (DNA): TGCAGCGTTGAAGTGGTGAAGGAGGAGCAGTACTTC. Encoded protein: CSVEVVKEEQYF.

In nucleotides, the CDR3 is TGTGCCAGCAGCCGCGGACGGAACTCTGGAAACACCATATATTTT. It encodes CASSRGRNSGNTIYF. The chain has TRBV6-2 or TRBV6-3 and TRBJ1-3; D remains ambiguous. V lost 6 bases to trimming and J lost 0 bases, with 12 bases between them. Germline V gene sequence: CDR1 MNHEY, CDR2 SVGEGT. This CDR3 contains 15 residues.

The V call is TRBV19, the J call TRBJ1-2; the D is unclear. V lost 3 bases and J 2 bases, leaving 4 bases between the germline ends. CDR1 LNHDA and CDR2 SQIVND come from the germline V gene (reference sequence). The CDR3 runs to 12 residues. The CDR3 region has the DNA TGTGCCAGTAGTATGTCCAACTATGGCTACACCTTC. It is translated as CASSMSNYGYTF.

This chain connects TRBV19 to TRBJ2-7, with 8 bases identical to TRBD1. Per germline, CDR1 LNHDA and CDR2 SQIVND (reference sequence). Germline trimming cut 2 bases from V and 3 bases from J; bases unmatched to any gene: 9. CDR3 length: 16 amino acids. CDR3 nucleotide sequence: TGTGCCAGTAGTATAAACCCCGGACAGGGAAACTACGAGCAGTACTTC. This codes for CASSINPGQGNYEQYF.

The chain uses TRBV29-1 and TRBJ1-3; no clear D gene. V lost 1 base to trimming and J lost 0 bases, with 7 bases between them. The CDR3 is 14 residues long. Germline values: CDR1 SQVTM, CDR2 ANQGSEA. DNA of the CDR3: TGCAGCGTTGAAGGGGGAGACTCTGGAAACACCATATATTTT. Translation gives CSVEGGDSGNTIYF.

This clonotype was picked up a small number of times. The chain carries TRBV29-1 and TRBJ1-2; 7 bases align to TRBD1. Unmatched junction bases numbered 6, after V lost 3 bases and J lost 8 bases. The CDR3 loop spans 12 amino acids. Germline assignment: CDR1 SQVTM and CDR2 ANQGSEA. The CDR3 DNA is TGCAGCGTTGAGGACAGGTTCAGCGGCTACACCTTC. This codes for CSVEDRFSGYTF.

In this sample, this clonotype turned up a few times. The rearrangement uses TRBV19 and TRBJ2-3, with D possibly matching TRBD1 (6 bases). The CDR3 contains 14 residues. Deletions cut 5 bases from V and 4 bases from J, with 13 bases between. Germline V gene lookup returns CDR1 LNHDA and CDR2 SQIVND (reference sequence). In nucleotides, the CDR3 is TGTGCCAGTAGTTTTCAGGGGCTGGCAGATACGCAGTATTTT. Protein: CASSFQGLADTQYF.

The V gene is TRBV20-1, the J gene TRBJ2-3, with unresolved D. This CDR3 is built from 15 residues. Germline V gives CDR1 DFQATT, CDR2 SNEGSKA (reference sequence). V was clipped by 0 bases and J by 2 bases, with 12 bases between them. The CDR3 loop is CSAREGTIPTDTQYF. The DNA of the CDR3 is TGCAGTGCTAGAGAGGGCACGATCCCCACAGATACGCAGTATTTT.

A single count supports this clonotype. This chain links TRBV19 with TRBJ2-5; D could derive from TRBD1 or TRBD2 (5 bases each). From germline, CDR1 is LNHDA and CDR2 SQIVND (reference sequence). The CDR3 runs to 15 residues. The V end was cut by 0 bases, the J end by 4 bases, with 12 bases between. The CDR3 nucleotides read TGTGCCAGTAGTATAGACGGCAGGGACGGAGAGACCCAGTACTTC. Translating it yields CASSIDGRDGETQYF.

The CDR3 spells CAARASGTYEQYF. CDR3 in DNA: TGTGCTGCTCGGGCTAGCGGGACCTACGAGCAGTACTTC. The chain combines TRBV19 with TRBJ2-7; 9 nucleotides line up with TRBD2. CDR1 and CDR2 from the germline V gene are LNHDA and SQIVND (reference sequence). CDR3 length equals 13 residues.